The next 31 T cell receptor beta chains were all read from a single sample in a study of CD8+ T cells in alopecia areata. cDNA reverse transcribed from extracted RNA served as the sequencing template. Sequencing was performed with immunoSEQ multiplex PCR; in TCRdb, only in-frame clones are kept and a portion is missing. The repertoire holds roughly 190,000 clones, with 60% as singletons. Treatment indicated: oral pan-JAK inhibitor, 5-10 mg twice daily. The sample here was CD4+ T cells sorted from blood, taken at week 4, from a patient treated with tofacitinib. The receptors shown here come from a human donor with alopecia areata.

This rearrangement joins TRBV7-2 to TRBJ2-7; 7 bases are shared with TRBD1. The CDR3 covers 14 residues. Germline V gene data show CDR1 as SGHTA and CDR2 as FQGNSA. The J segment lost 7 bases and the V segment lost 5 bases, leaving 11 bases of the junction unmatched. The CDR3 DNA reads as TGTGCCAGCAGCCCGAGGGGACAGCCCTTGGAGCAGTACTTC. This gives the protein CASSPRGQPLEQYF.

The CDR3 region is CASSAGGVTYGYTF. The CDR3, as DNA: TGTGCCAGCAGTGCCGGGGGGGTTACCTATGGCTACACCTTC. This sequence joins TRBV6-5 and TRBJ1-2; maybe TRBD1 (5 bases). Germline lookup yields CDR1 MNHEY and CDR2 SVGAGI. The CDR3 is 14 amino acids. V was pared by 5 bases and J by 4 bases, with 14 bases between.

This sequence joins TRBV29-1 and TRBJ2-5; TRBD2 matches at 8 bases. Germline V gene data show CDR1 as SQVTM and CDR2 as ANQGSEA. The trim removed 2 bases at V and 2 bases at J, leaving 4 bases unmatched. This CDR3 has 14 amino acids. In DNA, the CDR3 is TGCAGCGTTGAAAGGAGCGGGGGACAAGAGACCCAGTACTTC. This gives the protein CSVERSGGQETQYF.

About this clone itself: A read error may account for a junction end that differs from germline. V and J are TRBV5-6 and TRBJ2-5; tentatively, D is TRBD2 (5 bases). This CDR3 contains 12 residues. Germline V lookup: CDR1 SGHDT, CDR2 YYEEEE. CDR3 protein: CASSRTGLQKDF. The CDR3, as DNA: TGTGCCAGCAGCCGGACCGGACTCCAAAAGGACTTC.

As DNA, the CDR3 is TGCAGCGTTGGAGTGAGGACAGTTAACTATGGCTACACCTTC. Its protein product is CSVGVRTVNYGYTF. J is TRBJ1-2 and V is TRBV29-1, with a weak D call TRBD1 (6 bases). CDR1 and CDR2 (germline): SQVTM, ANQGSEA. The V and J ends lost 4 bases and 1 base respectively, with 13 bases between them. The CDR3 length is 14 residues. Drawing the rest from reference TRBV29-1 and TRBJ1-2, the complete variable domain is SAVISQKPSRDICQRGTSLTIQCQVDSQVTMMFWYRQQPGQSLTLIATANQGSEATYESGFVIDKFPISRPNLTFSTLTVSNMSPEDSSIYLCSVGVRTVNYGYTFGSGTRLTVV.

This clone was found a few times. The CDR3 nucleotides read TGTGCCAGCAGCCCAAGGGAGACCCAGTACTTC. Amino acid sequence: CASSPRETQYF. The V and J genes are TRBV6-6 and TRBJ2-5; D not certain. V dropped 6 bases and J dropped 5 bases, with 7 bases sitting between them. The germline gives CDR1 MNHNY, CDR2 SVGAGI (reference sequence). The CDR3 is made up of 11 amino acids.

The CDR3 DNA sequence: TGTGCCTGGAAACAAGCGTCAGATACGCAGTATTTT. It yields the protein CAWKQASDTQYF. The rearrangement joins TRBV30 to TRBJ2-3; no clear D. The CDR3 is 12 residues long. In germline, CDR1 is GTSNPN, CDR2 SVGIG (reference sequence). The germline V and J ends were trimmed by 4 bases and 4 bases, with 9 bases remaining between them.

CDR3 sequence (DNA): TGTGCCTGGAGTGTAGGTTCGGACAGTTCTCGCAATTCACCCCTCCACTTT. Translation: CAWSVGSDSSRNSPLHF. The rearrangement joins TRBV30 to TRBJ1-6, with D tentatively TRBD1 (6 bases). Trimming took off 0 bases at V and 7 bases at J, with 19 bases between the two ends. Germline assignment: CDR1 GTSNPN and CDR2 SVGIG (reference sequence). The CDR3 length is 17 residues.

CDR3 region: CASSFGLIQYF. In nucleotides, the CDR3 is TGTGCCAGCAGCTTTGGACTCATTCAGTACTTC. The genes are TRBV7-2 and TRBJ2-4; D is perhaps TRBD2 (5 bases). The CDR3 covers 11 residues. The V gene lost 3 bases and the J gene lost 9 bases, with 6 bases spanning the gap. The germline gives CDR1 SGHTA, CDR2 FQGNSA.

This rearrangement joins TRBV18 to TRBJ2-3; no firm D call. The CDR3 length is 13 residues. Between the trimmed V and J ends, which lost 1 base and 5 bases, there was a span of 7 bases. Germline loops: CDR1 KGHSH, CDR2 LQKENI. CDR3 nucleotides: TGTGCCAGCTCACCACGCGGTATAGATACGCAGTATTTT. This gives the protein CASSPRGIDTQYF.

V and J are TRBV30 and TRBJ2-2; maybe TRBD2 (6 bases). The CDR3 runs 13 residues. V was pared by 1 base and J by 7 bases, with 10 bases between. CDR1 is GTSNPN and CDR2 is SVGIG in the germline V gene (reference sequence). Here the CDR3 reads CAWSEVSGGELFF. CDR3 nucleotides: TGTGCCTGGAGTGAAGTTAGCGGCGGGGAGCTGTTTTTT.

This clone has more than one count but fewer than ten. The chain recombines TRBV29-1 with TRBJ2-3, with no clear D. Trimming took 8 bases from V and 8 from J, leaving 14 bases between them. Germline assignment: CDR1 SQVTM and CDR2 ANQGSEA. The CDR3 extends over 11 amino acids. The CDR3 DNA follows: TGCAGCTCCCGGGCCTCCGGTACGCAGTATTTT. It encodes CSSRASGTQYF.

The V call is TRBV4-2, the J call TRBJ1-1; 10 bases map to TRBD1. Per germline, CDR1 LGHNA and CDR2 YNFKEQ. The CDR3 spans 15 residues. After removal of 0 bases from V and 7 bases from J, the junction contained 5 bases not matched to a gene. CDR3 amino acids: CASSQDDRGLSEAFF. The CDR3 coding sequence is TGTGCCAGCAGCCAAGATGACAGGGGGCTCAGTGAAGCTTTCTTT.

This clone came up a few times. This rearrangement joins TRBV29-1 to TRBJ2-5; D gene unclear. Trimming took 5 bases from V and 5 from J, leaving 9 bases between them. The CDR3 totals 11 residues. Germline V gene sequence: CDR1 SQVTM, CDR2 ANQGSEA. CDR3 region: CSVYTWETQYF. CDR3 DNA sequence: TGCAGCGTTTACACGTGGGAGACCCAGTACTTC.

The V gene is TRBV30, the J gene TRBJ1-6; D perhaps matches TRBD1 (5 bases). The V gene's germline CDR1 is GTSNPN and CDR2 SVGIG (reference sequence). With 4 bases removed from V and 7 bases from J, the gap between germline ends came to 14 bases. The CDR3 length is 14 residues. The CDR3 protein is CAWTTGQANSPLHF. The CDR3 region has the DNA TGTGCCTGGACTACGGGGCAGGCAAATTCACCCCTCCACTTT. The variable domain in full, completed from reference TRBV30 and TRBJ1-6, reads SQTIHQWPATLVQPVGSPLSLECTVEGTSNPNLYWYRQAAGRGLQLLFYSVGIGQISSEVPQNLSASRPQDRQFILSSKKLLLSDSGFYLCAWTTGQANSPLHFGNGTRLTVT.

A note on this clone: This specimen includes other DNA sequences encoding the same CDR3. J is TRBJ2-4 and V is TRBV29-1, with TRBD1 identical over 7 bases. Germline values: CDR1 SQVTM, CDR2 ANQGSEA. CDR3 length: 13 amino acids. V shed 6 bases and J 1 base; nucleotides not matched to a gene: 3. CDR3 in amino acids: CSVGGRAKNIQYF. The CDR3 coding sequence is TGCAGCGTAGGGGGCAGGGCCAAAAACATTCAGTACTTC.

The V gene is TRBV25-1, the J gene TRBJ1-2; D not certain. Trimming pared 8 bases from V and 3 bases from J, leaving 1 base between. The germline gives CDR1 MGHDK, CDR2 SYGVNS. The CDR3 runs to 9 residues. In DNA, the CDR3 is TGTGCCAGCTACTATGGCTACACCTTC. It encodes CASYYGYTF.

The CDR3 loop reads CAWSVGGSRWGGYTF. In DNA form, the CDR3 reads TGTGCCTGGAGTGTGGGAGGCAGCCGCTGGGGTGGCTACACCTTC. The chain carries TRBV30 and TRBJ1-2; no clear D gene. Germline loops: CDR1 GTSNPN, CDR2 SVGIG (reference sequence). The V end lost 0 bases, the J end lost 7 bases, and 18 bases lay between the germline ends. This CDR3 comprises 15 residues.

The rearrangement joins TRBV4-1 to TRBJ1-5; 9 nucleotides align to TRBD1. The CDR3 loop spans 15 amino acids. Germline V gene data show CDR1 as MGHRA and CDR2 as YSYEKL. The trim removed 1 base at V and 11 bases at J, leaving 9 bases unmatched. The CDR3 spells CASSQVDRGPWSQHF. The CDR3 DNA reads as TGCGCCAGCAGCCAAGTGGACAGGGGACCTTGGTCCCAGCATTTT.

Written as DNA, the CDR3 is TGCGCCAGCAGCTTGGCCGGGCTAGCGGGGTCCTCTTCCTACGAGCAGTACTTC. It codes for CASSLAGLAGSSSYEQYF. The chain joins TRBV5-1 to TRBJ2-7; 9 positions agree with TRBD2. Germline V gene sequence: CDR1 SGHRS, CDR2 YFSETQ. The CDR3 length is 18 residues. V lost 0 bases, J lost 1 base, and 11 bases stayed unmatched.

The chain joins TRBV29-1 to TRBJ1-4; 9 nucleotides agree with TRBD1. CDR1 and CDR2 from the germline V gene are SQVTM and ANQGSEA. J was trimmed by 7 bases and V by 6 bases; bases with no gene match: 6. The CDR3 has 13 residues. CDR3 DNA sequence: TGCAGCGTCCTACAGGGGGCGGGTGAAAAACTGTTTTTT. Amino acid sequence: CSVLQGAGEKLFF.

This clone occurred a few times. J is TRBJ1-6 and V is TRBV4-3; D may be TRBD1 (5 bases). The CDR3 runs 16 residues. V lost 3 bases and J 8 bases, leaving 17 bases between the germline ends. Germline V lookup: CDR1 LGHNA, CDR2 YSLEER. CDR3 protein: CASSHNTGTIDSPLHF. The DNA of the CDR3 is TGCGCCAGCAGCCATAACACCGGGACTATCGATTCACCCCTCCACTTT.

The chain couples TRBV7-2 to TRBJ2-7, with D perhaps assigned TRBD1 or TRBD2 (5 bases each). The CDR3 is 12 amino acids. V dropped 7 bases and J dropped 4 bases, with 11 bases sitting between them. CDR1 SGHTA and CDR2 FQGNSA come from the germline V gene. The CDR3 nucleotides are TGTGCCAGCACGGCAGGGACGTACGAGCAGTACTTC. Its translation: CASTAGTYEQYF.

The genes are TRBV6-5 and TRBJ1-5; D not certain. Germline V gene sequence: CDR1 MNHEY, CDR2 SVGAGI. V was shortened by 4 bases and J by 0 bases, with 7 bases between the two germline ends. The CDR3 has 14 residues. The CDR3 loop reads CASSSGGSNQPQHF. In nucleotides, the CDR3 is TGTGCCAGCAGTTCCGGAGGTAGCAATCAGCCCCAGCATTTT.

This clone was counted between two and nine times. V usage is TRBV29-1 and J usage is TRBJ2-3; no firm D call. The CDR3 length is 10 residues. Germline V gene lookup returns CDR1 SQVTM and CDR2 ANQGSEA. V was pared by 0 bases and J by 9 bases, with 4 bases between. The CDR3 DNA sequence: TGCAGCGTTGAAGAGGGGACGCAGTATTTT. This gives the protein CSVEEGTQYF.

This clone has just a few counts. This chain uses TRBV29-1 with TRBJ2-1; either TRBD1 or TRBD2 may supply D (5 bases each). CDR3 length: 13 residues. The ends were cut back, 5 bases at V and 0 bases at J, with 8 bases in the middle. Germline V lookup: CDR1 SQVTM, CDR2 ANQGSEA. CDR3 sequence (DNA): TGCAGCGTTCGGGACCGCTCCTACAATGAGCAGTTCTTC. This translates into CSVRDRSYNEQFF.

The gene calls are TRBV6-5 and TRBJ1-3, with D possibly TRBD1 on 5 matching bases. Germline loops: CDR1 MNHEY, CDR2 SVGAGI. Trimming cost V 0 bases and J 7 bases, with 16 bases left between them. This CDR3 region has 16 residues. This CDR3 is CASSYSQGAGSNTIYF. The CDR3 nucleotides read TGTGCCAGCAGTTACTCGCAGGGAGCAGGTAGTAACACCATATATTTT.

The rearrangement links TRBV30 to TRBJ1-4; maybe TRBD1 (6 bases). Germline V gene sequence: CDR1 GTSNPN, CDR2 SVGIG (reference sequence). This CDR3 has 15 amino acids. The germline V and J ends were trimmed by 0 bases and 10 bases, with 18 bases remaining between them. CDR3 protein: CAWSVSRQALGKLFF. Written as DNA, the CDR3 is TGTGCCTGGAGTGTATCGAGACAGGCGTTAGGAAAACTGTTTTTT.

The chain uses TRBV30 and TRBJ1-2; 11 bases fit TRBD1. The CDR3 covers 13 residues. In germline, CDR1 is GTSNPN, CDR2 SVGIG (reference sequence). V gave up 2 bases and J gave up 8 bases; unmatched junction bases: 4. CDR3 residues: CAWSPDRGQGYTF. The CDR3 nucleotides are TGTGCCTGGAGTCCGGACAGGGGGCAAGGCTACACCTTC.

The rearrangement joins TRBV7-9 to TRBJ2-1, with D perhaps matching TRBD1 or TRBD2 (5 bases each). Germline lookup yields CDR1 SEHNR and CDR2 FQNEAQ (reference sequence). The V end lost 4 bases, the J end lost 6 bases, and 13 bases lay between the germline ends. This CDR3 spans 14 amino acids. The CDR3 DNA reads TGTGCCAGCAGCTCCCCCCGGGACGGCAATGAGCAGTTCTTC. This encodes CASSSPRDGNEQFF.

The chain carries TRBV4-1 and TRBJ1-2; possible D gene TRBD1, 5 bases. The CDR3 loop spans 14 amino acids. The germline V gene encodes CDR1 MGHRA and CDR2 YSYEKL. V was clipped by 1 base and J by 7 bases, with 13 bases between them. CDR3 loop: CASSQVSGTRGYTF. CDR3 nucleotides: TGCGCCAGCAGCCAAGTTTCAGGGACTCGTGGCTACACCTTC.